This TCR beta chain was recorded in a study of cytomegalovirus exposure and HLA in healthy donors. Primers for the PCR totalled 60 Vbeta and 13 Jbeta. Using immunoSEQ multiplex PCR, the repertoire was profiled, and TCRdb retains in-frame clones only, with some absent. The sample lists about 130,000 clones; over 70% were seen once. Germline V gene data show CDR1 as SNHLY and CDR2 as FYNNEI. Trimming took off 5 bases at V and 5 bases at J, with 9 bases between the two ends. CDR3 size: 13 residues. This rearrangement joins TRBV2 to TRBJ2-2; maybe TRBD1 (6 bases). This TCR came from a woman aged 35 to 49 in good health and CMV-seronegative. Specimen: PBMCs. The CDR3 coding sequence is TGTGCCAGCAGTTGGGGGCTGACCGGGGAGCTGTTTTTT. Protein: CASSWGLTGELFF.